This TCR beta chain appears in the sequencing data of a study of cytomegalovirus exposure and HLA in healthy donors. This CDR3 is built from 17 residues. V was pared by 2 bases and J by 7 bases, with 21 bases between. Germline values: CDR1 SGHVS, CDR2 FQNEAQ. Libraries were prepared by immunoSEQ multiplex PCR; TCRdb keeps only in-frame clonotypes and omits some of them. Of 150,000 to 200,000 clones listed, 85% were seen once; the top ten hold roughly 15%. The study, taken as a whole, reports: Cytomegalovirus-associated TCR beta chains were listed, numbering roughly 150.

This clone appeared a single time. Its specificity is unknown. The sample taken for sequencing was PBMCs. This receptor was obtained from a man younger than 30 in good health and CMV-seropositive. This rearrangement joins TRBV7-8 to TRBJ2-1; no clear D gene. The CDR3 coding sequence is TGTGCCAGCAGCTTACTTGCCCTTGGTCTAGAAATGAATGAGCAGTTCTTC. Translating it yields CASSLLALGLEMNEQFF.